This TCR beta chain was recovered during a study of T-cell memory formation after mild COVID-19. Study details: TCR clusters mostly belonged to single donors.

This clonotype was counted many times. A 5'RACE reaction primed in the constant segment made cDNA libraries of TCR alpha and TCR beta, and these carried sample barcodes and UMIs. MiXCR was run by TCRdb on the 5' RACE reads, yielding one entry per CDR3 protein. The repertoire has 100,000 to 130,000 distinct CDR3 sequences, over 13% of them found once; the top ten carry 35% to 50%. Unmatched junction bases numbered 11, after V lost 4 bases and J lost 5 bases. The CDR3 spans 17 residues. Germline V CDR1 and CDR2: SQVTM, ANQGSEA. The receptor was derived from a man aged 18 to 29 who had mild COVID-19 (a few samples of this study predate the infection). Cell type and time point are not known. This chain connects TRBV29-1 to TRBJ2-1; 13 bases are shared with TRBD2. Sequencing input: PBMCs or a T cell subset sorted from them (not recorded which). DNA of the CDR3: TGCAGCGTTGGGGGACTAGCGGGGTTCGCCCTCCACAATGAGCAGTTCTTC. Its translation is CSVGGLAGFALHNEQFF.